This entry lists 25 T cell receptor beta chains sequenced from one sample in a study of regulatory T cells in long-lasting Graves disease. TCR beta libraries were built with iRepertoire HTBI primers and Arm-PCR of CDR3 regions. TCRdb called the multiplex PCR reads again in MiXCR, with one record for every CDR3 protein. The data hold about 430,000 distinct CDR3 sequences, with 21% observed a single time. The time point is: persistent/refractory GD, antithyroid drugs over 5 years with positive TRAb. Preparation of the TCR library used RNA extracted from PBMCs. Sequenced material: peripheral blood mononuclear cells (PBMCs), taken when the disease was refractory, from a patient treated with antithyroid drugs. These receptors were obtained from a female donor with Graves disease.

This clonotype has at least ten counts. V and J are TRBV27 and TRBJ2-5; 7 bases align to TRBD2. V was pared by 7 bases and J by 3 bases, with 11 bases of the junction left unmatched. This CDR3 comprises 15 residues. The germline V gene has CDR1 MNHEY and CDR2 SMNVEV (reference sequence). This CDR3 reads CASTVLGLGKETQYF. CDR3 DNA: TGTGCCAGCACGGTTCTTGGACTAGGAAAAGAGACCCAGTACTTC.

Note on this clonotype: The CDR3 ends on some other residue instead of the conserved phenylalanine or tryptophan, so this is likely a read error. The V call is TRBV12-3 or TRBV12-4, the J call TRBJ1-1; D is ambiguous. Trimming shortened V by 6 bases and J by 3 bases, and 11 bases separated the two germline ends. The CDR3 has 13 residues. This CDR3 is CASSPWADTEAFL. The CDR3 coding sequence is TGTGCCAGCAGCCCCTGGGCAGACACTGAAGCTTTCCTT.

Many counts were recorded for this clonotype. This chain joins TRBV9 and TRBJ1-1; TRBD1 aligns across 8 bases. Germline-derived CDR1 and CDR2 are SGDLS and YYNGEE. The CDR3 has 13 residues. Germline trimming cut 3 bases from V and 7 bases from J; bases unmatched to any gene: 5. Written as DNA, the CDR3 is TGTGCCAGCAGCGATACAGGGGGTCGTGAAGCTTTCTTT. Its protein is CASSDTGGREAFF.

This clonotype was seen a handful of times. The chain joins TRBV6-5 to TRBJ2-7; D gene ambiguous. The CDR3 is 13 amino acids. In germline, CDR1 is MNHEY, CDR2 SVGAGI. V was clipped by 4 bases and J by 1 base, with 8 bases between them. CDR3: CASSSESSYEQYF. DNA of the CDR3: TGTGCCAGCAGTTCGGAGAGTTCCTACGAGCAGTACTTC.

This clonotype has at least ten counts. V is TRBV20-1 and J is TRBJ2-5, with 8 bases fitting TRBD1. This CDR3 has 13 residues. Unmatched junction bases numbered 3, after V lost 2 bases and J lost 4 bases. Germline V gene sequence: CDR1 DFQATT, CDR2 SNEGSKA (reference sequence). For the CDR3, the DNA is TGCAGTGCTAGACAGGGGGCTTTAGAGACCCAGTACTTC. Its translation is CSARQGALETQYF.

This clonotype was recorded at least ten times. The rearrangement joins TRBV6-2 or TRBV6-3 to TRBJ1-1; D may be TRBD1 (6 bases). This CDR3 spans 16 amino acids. Germline CDR1 and CDR2: MNHEY and SVGEGT. Trimming left V 5 bases short and J 1 base short, with 17 bases between. The CDR3 sequence is CASSDYRTGTNTEAFF. As DNA, the CDR3 is TGTGCCAGCAGTGACTACCGTACAGGGACGAACACTGAAGCTTTCTTT.

Comment on this clonotype: One base away lies a much larger clone, so this may be a sequencing read error. CDR3 region: CSARIRDTKAFF. The DNA of the CDR3 is TGCAGTGCGAGGATTAGGGACACTAAAGCTTTCTTT. This rearrangement joins TRBV20-1 to TRBJ1-1, with D maybe TRBD1 (6 bases). This CDR3 is 12 amino acids long. Germline CDR1 and CDR2: DFQATT and SNEGSKA (reference sequence).

DNA for the CDR3: TGCGCCAGCAGCTTCTTGATCGGGAGCACCGGGGAGCTGTTTTTT. It yields the protein CASSFLIGSTGELFF. This chain uses TRBV5-1 with TRBJ2-2, with a tentative D call TRBD2 (6 bases). This CDR3 has 15 residues. V lost 2 bases to trimming and J lost 4 bases, with 12 bases between them. Per germline, CDR1 SGHRS and CDR2 YFSETQ.

About this clonotype: A much larger clone differs from this one at a single base, so this may be a read error. The chain recombines TRBV2 with TRBJ2-2, with 8 bases matching TRBD2. Germline values: CDR1 SNHLY, CDR2 FYNNEI. This CDR3 is built from 15 residues. As DNA, the CDR3 is TGTGCCAGCAGTGAGACTAGCGAGAACACCGGGGAGCTGCTTTTT. Encoded protein: CASSETSENTGELLF.

This clonotype was counted at least ten times. The chain combines TRBV2 with TRBJ2-7; tentative D call: TRBD1 (6 bases). The CDR3 totals 13 residues. V gave up 9 bases and J gave up 2 bases, with 14 bases separating them. Per the germline V gene, CDR1 is SNHLY and CDR2 is FYNNEI. The CDR3 sequence is CASHRDTTYEQYF. The CDR3 DNA reads as TGTGCCAGTCACAGGGATACCACCTACGAGCAGTACTTC.

In this sample, this clonotype turned up many times. V is TRBV28 and J is TRBJ2-7; 12 nucleotides align to TRBD2. The V segment lost 1 base and the J segment 6 bases; nucleotides outside the gene matches: 7. Germline values: CDR1 MDHEN, CDR2 SYDVKM. The CDR3 length is 16 residues. The CDR3: CASSLFLTSGRSEQYF. Written as DNA, the CDR3 is TGTGCCAGCAGTTTATTCTTGACTAGCGGGAGAAGCGAGCAGTACTTC. Full variable domain (rest looked up from reference TRBV28 and TRBJ2-7): DVKVTQSSRYLVKRTGEKVFLECVQDMDHENMFWYRQDPGLGLRLIYFSYDVKMKEKGDIPEGYSVSREKKERFSLILESASTNQTSMYLCASSLFLTSGRSEQYFGPGTRLTVT.

This chain joins TRBV10-2 and TRBJ2-7; 10 bases map to TRBD2. Looked up from germline, CDR1 is WSHSY and CDR2 is SAAADI. The CDR3 loop spans 14 amino acids. Germline trimming cut 7 bases from V and 4 bases from J; bases unmatched to any gene: 7. This CDR3 is CASKQTTSGYEQYF. The CDR3 DNA reads as TGCGCCAGCAAGCAGACGACTAGCGGGTACGAGCAGTACTTC.

This clonotype occurred a few times. The rearrangement uses TRBV6-1 and TRBJ1-1; the D is unclear. Germline-derived CDR1 and CDR2 are MNHNS and SASEGT. V was pared by 9 bases and J by 5 bases, with 10 bases between. The CDR3 is made up of 11 amino acids. The CDR3 protein is CASRVGTEAFF. CDR3 in DNA: TGTGCCAGTCGGGTGGGAACTGAAGCTTTCTTT.

As concerns this clonotype: A read error may explain this, as a much larger clone is one base away. A read error is likely, as this CDR3 ends without the conserved phenylalanine or tryptophan. The chain recombines TRBV29-1 with TRBJ2-7; D unclear. V lost 5 bases, J lost 2 bases, and 10 bases lay in between. The CDR3 runs 12 residues. Looked up from germline, CDR1 is SQVTM and CDR2 is ANQGSEA. The CDR3 loop reads CSVKRWAYEQYS. CDR3 coding DNA: TGCAGCGTTAAGCGCTGGGCCTACGAGCAGTACTCC.

The CDR3 spells CASSPAGQHYNEQFF. CDR3 DNA: TGTGCCAGCAGCCCCGCGGGACAGCACTACAATGAGCAGTTCTTC. V gene TRBV3-1 combines with J gene TRBJ2-1; a weak D match, TRBD1 (7 bases). CDR3 length: 15 residues. Germline V lookup: CDR1 LGHDT, CDR2 YNNKEL (reference sequence). V was cut by 4 bases and J by 3 bases, with 13 bases left in between.

This clonotype was counted many times. The chain joins TRBV12-3 or TRBV12-4 to TRBJ2-2; 9 bases match TRBD2. This CDR3 contains 16 residues. J gave up 7 bases and V 6 bases, and 12 bases lay outside the gene matches. CDR3 in DNA: TGTGCCAGCAGCCTAGGCGGCGGGAGGGCCATCGGGGAGCTGTTTTTT. This gives the protein CASSLGGGRAIGELFF.

This clonotype was found many times. V gene TRBV6-1 combines with J gene TRBJ1-4; 9 positions agree with TRBD1. J lost 7 bases, V lost 6 bases, and 9 bases had no gene match. The CDR3 contains 15 residues. Germline V CDR1 and CDR2: MNHNS, SASEGT. CDR3 loop: CASSLSGQGSEKLFF. DNA for the CDR3: TGTGCCAGCAGCCTTTCGGGACAGGGAAGTGAAAAACTGTTTTTT.

In its sample, this clonotype was seen a few times. This chain uses TRBV30 with TRBJ1-1; the D is unclear. The CDR3 has 13 residues. Between the trimmed V and J ends, which lost 1 base and 2 bases, there was a span of 8 bases. CDR1 is GTSNPN and CDR2 is SVGIG in the germline V gene (reference sequence). The chain's CDR3 is CAWSAEVNTEAFF. CDR3 nucleotide sequence: TGTGCCTGGAGTGCTGAGGTTAACACTGAAGCTTTCTTT.

This clonotype was observed a few times. The genes are TRBV14 and TRBJ2-5; D might be TRBD1 (6 bases). Germline V gene sequence: CDR1 SGHDN, CDR2 FVKESK. Trimming took off 3 bases at V and 5 bases at J, with 10 bases between the two ends. The CDR3 is 13 amino acids. CDR3 sequence: CASSHFRGETQYF. CDR3 nucleotide sequence: TGTGCCAGCAGCCACTTCAGGGGTGAGACCCAGTACTTC. Using reference TRBV14 and TRBJ2-5 for the parts outside the CDR3, the full variable domain is EAGVTQFPSHSVIEKGQTVTLRCDPISGHDNLYWYRRVMGKEIKFLLHFVKESKQDESGMPNNRFLAERTGGTYSTLKVQPAELEDSGVYFCASSHFRGETQYFGPGTRLLVL.

The chain links TRBV14 to TRBJ1-5; D is perhaps TRBD1 (6 bases). Looked up from germline, CDR1 is SGHDN and CDR2 is FVKESK. The CDR3 is 13 amino acids. The V and J ends lost 0 bases and 9 bases respectively, with 9 bases between them. CDR3 amino acids: CASSQDSRGPQHF. The CDR3 nucleotides are TGTGCCAGCAGCCAAGATAGCAGGGGGCCCCAGCATTTT.

This clonotype was detected a few times. One base away lies a much larger clone, so this may be a sequencing read error. The chain recombines TRBV28 with TRBJ1-2; D gene uncertain. Germline-derived CDR1 and CDR2 are MDHEN and SYDVKM. There are 17 residues in the CDR3. The DNA of the CDR3 is TGTGCCAACAGTTTATGGGGTCCCGGTGGCAGTAACTATGGCTACACCTTC. This gives the protein CANSLWGPGGSNYGYTF.

This clonotype showed up many times. This chain joins TRBV20-1 and TRBJ2-7; D might be TRBD2 (6 bases). V lost 7 bases and J lost 5, with 21 bases in between. The CDR3 spans 14 residues. Germline V gives CDR1 DFQATT, CDR2 SNEGSKA (reference sequence). The CDR3 sequence is CSVKGRDSVDEQYF. The CDR3 DNA reads TGCAGTGTCAAAGGAAGGGACTCCGTCGACGAGCAGTACTTC.

This clonotype was counted ten times or more. The rearrangement uses TRBV6-1 and TRBJ2-7; 14 bases match TRBD2. Per germline, CDR1 MNHNS and CDR2 SASEGT. CDR3 length equals 17 residues. Trimming removed 3 bases from V and 4 bases from J; junction bases left unmatched: 8. In DNA form, the CDR3 reads TGTGCCAGCAGTGACAAGGGGACTAGCGGGAGAAGATACGAGCAGTACTTC. Amino acids: CASSDKGTSGRRYEQYF.

This clonotype was counted ten times or more. V usage is TRBV28 and J usage is TRBJ1-1; D gene uncertain. The CDR3 spans 14 residues. Trimming stripped 3 bases from V and 1 base from J, with 9 bases between. Germline CDR1 and CDR2: MDHEN and SYDVKM. The CDR3 loop reads CASSFQATNTEAFF. The DNA of the CDR3 is TGTGCCAGCAGTTTCCAGGCCACGAACACTGAAGCTTTCTTT. The complete variable domain, with remaining parts taken from reference TRBV28 and TRBJ1-1, reads DVKVTQSSRYLVKRTGEKVFLECVQDMDHENMFWYRQDPGLGLRLIYFSYDVKMKEKGDIPEGYSVSREKKERFSLILESASTNQTSMYLCASSFQATNTEAFFGQGTRLTVV.

The sample holds a few counts of this clonotype. CDR3 DNA: TGTGCCAGCAGCAACGAGGGGGCGAGGGGGACCCAGTACTTC. Translating gives CASSNEGARGTQYF. The chain combines TRBV6-1 with TRBJ2-5; 7 bases agree with TRBD1. The CDR3 consists of 14 residues. Per germline, CDR1 MNHNS and CDR2 SASEGT. J gave up 7 bases and V 6 bases, and 11 bases lay outside the gene matches.